This is a list of T cell receptor beta chains from one sample in a study of glioma-infiltrating T cells. TCRdb independently ran MiXCR on the multiplex PCR reads; one entry per CDR3 protein. The sample includes about 130,000 distinct CDR3 sequences, about 22% seen only once; the top ten take around a quarter. The material sequenced was glioma tissue, nonneoplastic brain tissue, or PBMCs (not recorded which). These receptors were obtained from a human donor with low-grade glioma or glioblastoma, undergoing nonglioma brain surgery, or in good health (not recorded which). CDR3s include the opening cysteine and the closing phenylalanine or tryptophan. Each record gives: D gene, CDR3 length, clone size, V gene, J gene, CDR3 DNA, CDR3 protein. A D gene is named only where the DNA matches it firmly. Some rows have no size entry. The others give once, few or many, or a class for an expanded clone.

>NA|15|NA|TRBV6-2/TRBV6-3|TRBJ2-2
TGTGCCACCCTAGTACAGAAAACGAACACCGGGGAGCTGTTTTTT
CATLVQKTNTGELFF
>NA|12|NA|TRBV29-1|TRBJ2-5
TGCAGCGCCGGACAGCATCAAGAGACCCAGTACTTC
CSAGQHQETQYF
>NA|13|few|TRBV29-1|TRBJ1-4
TGCAGCGCACAGACAGCAACTAATGAAAAACTGTTTTTT
CSAQTATNEKLFF
>NA|20|many|TRBV6-1|TRBJ1-5
TGTGCCAGCAGTGAACGTATCCGAGCCTCGGGCGTTTATAGCAATCAGCCCCAGCATTTT
CASSERIRASGVYSNQPQHF
>NA|13|NA|TRBV14|TRBJ2-1
TGTGCCAGCAGCCGGGGGTATATCGATGAGCAGTTCTTC
CASSRGYIDEQFF
>NA|14|NA|TRBV18|TRBJ2-3
TGTGCCAGCTCACCACCCCAGGGTGCAGATACGCAGTATTTT
CASSPPQGADTQYF
>NA|15|few|TRBV7-9|TRBJ1-1
TGTGCCAGCAGCTTAGTGGGGAGAAAGCACACTGAAGCTTTCTTT
CASSLVGRKHTEAFF
>TRBD2|15|NA|TRBV12-3/TRBV12-4|TRBJ2-1
TGTGCCAGCAGTTTTGCGGGGGGGTCCTACAATGAGCAGTTCTTC
CASSFAGGSYNEQFF
>TRBD1|15|NA|TRBV2|TRBJ2-3
TGTGCCAACAGGGGACAGGGGCTAGGGACAGATACGCAGTATTTT
CANRGQGLGTDTQYF
>TRBD1|16|NA|TRBV19|TRBJ2-1
TGTGCCAGTAGTATACCCTGGACAGGGGGCGAGGGTGAGCAGTTCTTC
CASSIPWTGGEGEQFF
>TRBD2|19|few|TRBV20-1|TRBJ2-1
TGCAGTGCTAGACACCCGACTGGGCGGGGGGTACTAGCCTACAATGAGCAGTTCTTC
CSARHPTGRGVLAYNEQFF
>NA|13|NA|TRBV29-1|TRBJ2-2
TGCAGCGTGGGACCTTTGAACACCGGGGAGCTGTTTTTT
CSVGPLNTGELFF
>TRBD1|12|few|TRBV28|TRBJ1-2
TGTGCCAGCAGTGACCGACAGGGGCACTACACCTTC
CASSDRQGHYTF
>NA|15|few|TRBV12-3/TRBV12-4|TRBJ2-5
TGTGCCAGCAGTTCTCGCACAAATCCGGGGGAGACCCAGTACTTC
CASSSRTNPGETQYF
>NA|13|many|TRBV20-1|TRBJ2-1
TGCAGTGCTAGAGTTAGGGGGTACAATGAGCAGTTCTTC
CSARVRGYNEQFF
>TRBD1|16|many|TRBV20-1|TRBJ1-5
TGCAGTGCCGAGAGGACAGGGAGCAAAGGCAATCAGCCCCAGCATTTT
CSAERTGSKGNQPQHF
>TRBD2|15|many|TRBV7-9|TRBJ2-1
TGTGCCAGCAGGGCGGTGTCTAGCGGCTACAATGAGCAGTTCTTC
CASRAVSSGYNEQFF
>NA|14|many|TRBV4-2|TRBJ1-1
TGTGCCAGCAGCCCGCAGGACCAGAACACTGAAGCTTTCTTT
CASSPQDQNTEAFF
>NA|14|few|TRBV6-1|TRBJ1-2
TGTGCCAGCAGCCCTCCCTGGGGCAACTATGGCTACACCTTC
CASSPPWGNYGYTF
>NA|13|few|TRBV2|TRBJ1-2
TGTGCCAGCAGTGAACTGGGTGGCTATGGCTACACCTTC
CASSELGGYGYTF
>TRBD1|15|many|TRBV6-2/TRBV6-3|TRBJ1-2
TGTGCCAGCACCTCGCCACGGGACAGGGCCAGTGGCTACACCTTC
CASTSPRDRASGYTF
>TRBD1|15|many|TRBV15|TRBJ1-6
TGTGCCACCAGCAGTAGGGACAGGTTTAATTCACCCCTCCACTTT
CATSSRDRFNSPLHF
>TRBD2|14|NA|TRBV2|TRBJ2-5
TGTGCCAGCAGTCCGCCTAGCGGGGACAAGACCCAGTACTTC
CASSPPSGDKTQYF
>NA|13|many|TRBV7-3|TRBJ1-1
TGTGCCAGCAGCCCCGGGCCGAACACTGAAGCTTTCTTT
CASSPGPNTEAFF
>NA|12|NA|TRBV29-1|TRBJ1-2
TGCAGCGTTAGCAGGGGTCCTGAAGGCTACACCTTC
CSVSRGPEGYTF
>TRBD1|13|few|TRBV20-1|TRBJ1-4
TGCAGTGCACGACAGGGGGGAAATGAAAAACTGTTTTTT
CSARQGGNEKLFF
>TRBD2|14|many|TRBV20-1|TRBJ2-2
TGCAGTGCTAGGGGGACTACACTCACCGGGGAGCTGTTTTTT
CSARGTTLTGELFF
>NA|13|few|TRBV12-3/TRBV12-4|TRBJ2-3
TGTGCCAGCAGTTTAAACCTGAGGGATACGCAGTATTTT
CASSLNLRDTQYF
>NA|11|NA|TRBV28|TRBJ2-5
TGTGCCAGCAGTGTCAGAGGGACCCAGTACTTC
CASSVRGTQYF
>TRBD1|16|NA|TRBV7-3|TRBJ2-3
TGTGCCAGCACCAGTAGGGGACAGGGGGCCCCAGATACGCAGTATTTT
CASTSRGQGAPDTQYF
>TRBD1|15|NA|TRBV7-9|TRBJ1-1
TGTGCCAGCAGCAACGACAGGGAGGGAGTAGCTGAAGCTTTCTTT
CASSNDREGVAEAFF
>NA|16|many|TRBV27|TRBJ2-1
TGTGCCAGCAGTTGGGTGGAATGGGGCTCCTACAATGAGCAGTTCTTC
CASSWVEWGSYNEQFF
>NA|15|many|TRBV20-1|TRBJ2-1
TGCAGTGCCACCCATGGGCAGAGATCCTACAATGAGCAGTTCTTC
CSATHGQRSYNEQFF
>NA|11|many|TRBV28|TRBJ1-1
TGTGCCAGCAGGGGAAACACTGAAGCTTTCTTT
CASRGNTEAFF
>TRBD2|15|many|TRBV20-1|TRBJ2-1
TGCAGTGCTAGGGGCGGGGGGGCCGCCTACAATGAGCAGTTCTTC
CSARGGGAAYNEQFF
>TRBD1|14|NA|TRBV18|TRBJ1-4
TGTGCCAGCTCACCGGGCAGGGGGAGTGAAAAACTGTTTTTT
CASSPGRGSEKLFF
>NA|15|NA|TRBV14|TRBJ2-2
TGTGCCACTAAGGACGGGTTCACGAACACCGGGGAGCTGTTTTTT
CATKDGFTNTGELFF
>NA|12|NA|TRBV18|TRBJ2-5
TGTGCCAGCTCACCACCTTTCGAGACCCAGTACTTC
CASSPPFETQYF
>NA|15|many|TRBV6-1|TRBJ2-1
TGTGCCAGCAGCCCGGACAAGGGGCAATTCTATGAGCAGTTCTTC
CASSPDKGQFYEQFF
>TRBD1|13|many|TRBV20-1|TRBJ1-2
TGCAGTGCTAACAGGGGAACGATCTATGGCTACACCTTC
CSANRGTIYGYTF
>TRBD1|14|NA|TRBV29-1|TRBJ2-1
TGCAGCGTTCAACAGGGGAGTAAGTACAATGAGCAGTTCTTC
CSVQQGSKYNEQFF
>TRBD1|15|NA|TRBV7-2|TRBJ2-5
TGTGCCAGCAGCTTAGCGGACAGGGTAGGAGAGACCCAGTACTTC
CASSLADRVGETQYF
>TRBD1|14|NA|TRBV11-3|TRBJ2-3
TGTGCCAGCAGCGCGGGACAGGGGAGAGATACGCAGTATTTT
CASSAGQGRDTQYF
>NA|13|few|TRBV5-6|TRBJ1-4
TGTGCCAGCAGTAAAATGACCAATGAAAAACTGTTTTTT
CASSKMTNEKLFF
>NA|13|few|TRBV7-6|TRBJ2-1
TGTGCCAGCAGCTTAGTGGAGGCCACTGTGCAGTTCTTC
CASSLVEATVQFF
>NA|14|few|TRBV7-9|TRBJ2-3
TGTGCCAGCAGCTTACAGCCAGGGACAGATACGCAGTATTTT
CASSLQPGTDTQYF
>NA|13|once|TRBV11-1|TRBJ2-5
TGTGCCAGCAGCTTAGCGAAGTCACAGACCCAGTACTTC
CASSLAKSQTQYF
>NA|15|few|TRBV10-3|TRBJ1-2
TGTGCCATCAGTGGTCGGGTACAGAACGGCTATGGCTACACCTTC
CAISGRVQNGYGYTF
>TRBD1|17|few|TRBV3-1|TRBJ1-1
TGTGCCAGCAGCCAAGGTCACGGAGGGGGCGTGGGCACTGAAGCTTTCTTT
CASSQGHGGGVGTEAFF
>TRBD2|15|NA|TRBV28|TRBJ2-4
TGTGCCAGCAGTTTCGAGGGAGGGGTCAAAAACATTCAGTACTTC
CASSFEGGVKNIQYF
>TRBD1|14|many|TRBV24-1|TRBJ2-1
TGTGCCACCAGTGACTGGGACAGTAACAATGAGCAGTTCTTC
CATSDWDSNNEQFF
>NA|14|NA|TRBV18|TRBJ2-1
TGTGCCAGCTCACCAGTCCCTTCTTACAATGAGCAGTTCTTC
CASSPVPSYNEQFF
>NA|15|NA|TRBV11-1|TRBJ1-4
TGTGCCAGCAGCTTTCGGGCCGGAGGGGATGAAAAACTGTTTTTT
CASSFRAGGDEKLFF
>NA|13|few|TRBV2|TRBJ1-2
TGTGCCAGCAGTCCCGACAAAAGGGGGTCCCTTACCTTC
CASSPDKRGSLTF
>NA|13|many|TRBV7-9|TRBJ2-3
TGTGCCAGCAGCTTACCAGGGTCGGATACGCAGTATTTT
CASSLPGSDTQYF
>NA|14|many|TRBV14|TRBJ2-3
TGTGCCAGCACGCCGGGTATAAGCACAGATACGCAGTATTTT
CASTPGISTDTQYF
>NA|14|NA|TRBV12-3/TRBV12-4|TRBJ2-3
TGTGCCAGCAGTAAACCCCCCGGACAGCATACGCAGTATTTT
CASSKPPGQHTQYF